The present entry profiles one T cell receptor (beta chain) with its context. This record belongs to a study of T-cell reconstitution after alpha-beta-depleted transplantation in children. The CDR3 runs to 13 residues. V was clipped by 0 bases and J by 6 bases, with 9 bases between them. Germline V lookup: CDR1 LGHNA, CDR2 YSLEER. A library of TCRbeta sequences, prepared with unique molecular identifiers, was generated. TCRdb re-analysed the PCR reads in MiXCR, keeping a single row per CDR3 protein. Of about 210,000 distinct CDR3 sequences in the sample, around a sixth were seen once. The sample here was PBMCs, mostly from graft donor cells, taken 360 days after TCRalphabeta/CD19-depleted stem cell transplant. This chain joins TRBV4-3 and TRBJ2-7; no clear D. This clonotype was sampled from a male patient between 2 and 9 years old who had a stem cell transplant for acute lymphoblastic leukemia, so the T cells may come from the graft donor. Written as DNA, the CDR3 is TGCGCCAGCAGCCAAGAACATTTGAGCGAGCAGTACTTC. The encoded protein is CASSQEHLSEQYF.